The source of this T cell receptor beta chain is a study of blood T cell repertoires in COVID-19. Study as a whole: COVID-19 samples, acute and convalescent, were from the United States, Italy and Spain. In each case, the material was cDNA or gDNA derived from T cells, B-cell-depleted T cells, or PBMCs.

As originally analysed: Estimated nucleated cell counts came from reference gene primer amplification. The repertoire was sequenced with immunoSEQ multiplex PCR; TCRdb's copy has only in-frame clones and lacks some. That table gives V, J and clone size, and the DNA gave D and trimming. This table has 35,000 to 40,000 clones, more than 65% appearing once. This CDR3 spans 14 amino acids. Germline-derived CDR1 and CDR2 are SGHDT and YYEEEE. V was trimmed by 1 base and J by 1 base, leaving 8 bases between them. This rearrangement joins TRBV5-6 to TRBJ2-5; D is unresolved. The receptor was isolated from a man older than 75 with active or convalescent COVID-19. Sequenced: peripheral blood. The CDR3 nucleotides read TGTGCCAGCAGCTTGATGGGCAGCCAAGAGACCCAGTACTTC. It translates to CASSLMGSQETQYF.